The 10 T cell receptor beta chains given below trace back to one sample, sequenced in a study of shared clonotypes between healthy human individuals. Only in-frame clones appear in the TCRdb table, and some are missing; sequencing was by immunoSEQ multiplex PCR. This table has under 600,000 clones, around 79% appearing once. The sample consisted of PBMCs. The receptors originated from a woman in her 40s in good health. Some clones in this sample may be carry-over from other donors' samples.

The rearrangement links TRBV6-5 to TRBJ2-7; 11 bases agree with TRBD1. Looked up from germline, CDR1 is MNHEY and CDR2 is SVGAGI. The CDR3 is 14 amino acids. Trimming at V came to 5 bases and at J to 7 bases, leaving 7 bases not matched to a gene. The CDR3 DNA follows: TGTGCCAGCAGTGCCGCCGGGACAGGGGGTGAGCAGTACTTC. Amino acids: CASSAAGTGGEQYF.

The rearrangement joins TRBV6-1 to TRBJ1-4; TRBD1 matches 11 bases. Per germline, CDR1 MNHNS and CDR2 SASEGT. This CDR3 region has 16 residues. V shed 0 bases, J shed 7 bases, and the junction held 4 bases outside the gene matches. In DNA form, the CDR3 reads TGTGCCAGCAGTGAAGCTGGTGGGACAGGGGGTGAAAAACTGTTTTTT. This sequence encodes CASSEAGGTGGEKLFF.

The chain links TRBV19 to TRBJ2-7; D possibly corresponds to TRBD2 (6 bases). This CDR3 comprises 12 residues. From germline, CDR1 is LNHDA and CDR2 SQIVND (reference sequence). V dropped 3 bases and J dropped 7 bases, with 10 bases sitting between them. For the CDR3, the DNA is TGTGCCAGTAGTATCCTGCGGGGTGAGCAGTACTTC. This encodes CASSILRGEQYF.

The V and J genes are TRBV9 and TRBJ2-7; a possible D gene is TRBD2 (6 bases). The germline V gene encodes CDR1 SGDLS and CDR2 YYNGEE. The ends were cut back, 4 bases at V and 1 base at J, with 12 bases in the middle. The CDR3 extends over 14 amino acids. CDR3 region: CASSPRSGSYEQYF. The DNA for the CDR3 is TGTGCCAGCAGCCCCCGTAGCGGATCCTACGAGCAGTACTTC.

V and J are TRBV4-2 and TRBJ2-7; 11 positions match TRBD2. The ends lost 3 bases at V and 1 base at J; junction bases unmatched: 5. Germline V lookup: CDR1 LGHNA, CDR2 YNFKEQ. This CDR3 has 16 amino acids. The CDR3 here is CASSQVTSGGSYEQYF. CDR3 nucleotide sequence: TGTGCCAGCAGCCAGGTTACTAGCGGGGGTTCCTACGAGCAGTACTTC.

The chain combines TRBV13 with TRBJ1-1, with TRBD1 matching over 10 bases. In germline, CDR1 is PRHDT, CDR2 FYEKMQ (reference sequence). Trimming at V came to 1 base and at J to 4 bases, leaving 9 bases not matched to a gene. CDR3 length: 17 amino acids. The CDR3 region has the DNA TGTGCCAGCAGCTTAGTGGGACAGGGGCGGAGGGGCACTGAAGCTTTCTTT. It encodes CASSLVGQGRRGTEAFF.

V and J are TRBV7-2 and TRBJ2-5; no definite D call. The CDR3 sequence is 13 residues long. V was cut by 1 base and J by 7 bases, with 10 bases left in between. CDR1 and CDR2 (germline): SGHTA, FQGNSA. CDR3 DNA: TGTGCCAGCAGCTTAGTGGCGCTTGGGACCCAGTACTTC. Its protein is CASSLVALGTQYF.

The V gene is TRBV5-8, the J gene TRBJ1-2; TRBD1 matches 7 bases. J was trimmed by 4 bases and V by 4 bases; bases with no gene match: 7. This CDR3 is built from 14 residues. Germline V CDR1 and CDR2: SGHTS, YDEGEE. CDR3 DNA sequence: TGTGCCAGCAGCCCATTCGACAGGGCCTATGGCTACACCTTC. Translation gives CASSPFDRAYGYTF.

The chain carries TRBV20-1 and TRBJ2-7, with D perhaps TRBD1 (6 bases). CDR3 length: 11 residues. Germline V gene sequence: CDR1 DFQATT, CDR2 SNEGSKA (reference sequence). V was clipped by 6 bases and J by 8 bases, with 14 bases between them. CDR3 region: CSARTVNQQYF. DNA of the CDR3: TGCAGTGCGAGGACAGTAAACCAGCAGTACTTC.

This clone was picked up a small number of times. The CDR3 nucleotides are TGTGCCAGCAGTACCCGACAGGGTAATTCACCCCTCCACTTT. Translated: CASSTRQGNSPLHF. V gene TRBV2 combines with J gene TRBJ1-6, with TRBD1 matching over 7 bases. The CDR3 covers 14 residues. The V segment lost 5 bases and the J segment 6 bases; nucleotides outside the gene matches: 4. Germline V gene sequence: CDR1 SNHLY, CDR2 FYNNEI.